The clone carrying this T cell receptor beta chain was seen only once. This sample was taken from a study of T cell changes during pregnancy in multiple sclerosis. Using immunoSEQ multiplex PCR, the repertoire was profiled, and TCRdb retains in-frame clones only, with some absent. The sample has 30,000 to 40,000 clones, about 95% seen once. Sample: CD4+ T cells from peripheral blood mononuclear cells, taken in the second trimester of pregnancy. The sequence was obtained from a female donor with multiple sclerosis, enrolled in a pregnancy study.

The CDR3 nucleotides read TGTGCCAGCAGCTTAGCCCATGAAACAGGGGCCTATGGCTACACCTTC. As protein: CASSLAHETGAYGYTF. This chain joins TRBV7-9 and TRBJ1-2, with 7 positions matching TRBD1. Germline CDR1 reads SEHNR; CDR2 reads FQNEAQ (reference sequence). With 0 bases clipped from V and 4 bases from J, the junction kept 8 bases outside the gene matches. CDR3 length: 16 amino acids.